Following are 18 T cell receptor beta chains from one sample sequenced in a study of blood T cell repertoires in COVID-19. Measured with immunoSEQ multiplex PCR; TCRdb has only the in-frame clones, and not every one. The repertoire holds over 25,000 clones, with around four fifths as singletons. Sequenced sample: peripheral blood. These receptors were taken from a man older than 75 with active or convalescent COVID-19.

The genes are TRBV25-1 and TRBJ2-2; no firm D call. The CDR3 length is 15 residues. Germline values: CDR1 MGHDK, CDR2 SYGVNS. V lost 6 bases, J lost 0 bases, and 11 bases lay in between. CDR3 residues: CASSVTKPNTGELFF. The CDR3 DNA reads TGTGCCAGCAGCGTAACTAAGCCGAACACCGGGGAGCTGTTTTTT.

The V and J genes are TRBV29-1 and TRBJ2-1, with D hard to call. The CDR3 is 11 residues long. The germline V gene has CDR1 SQVTM and CDR2 ANQGSEA. Trimming cost V 4 bases and J 6 bases, with 7 bases left between them. The CDR3 DNA is TGCAGCGTTGGATCAGTCAATGAGCAGTTCTTC. Protein sequence: CSVGSVNEQFF.

J is TRBJ2-3 and V is TRBV5-6; D may be TRBD1 (6 bases). Trimming left V 8 bases short and J 0 bases short, with 16 bases between. Germline CDR1 is SGHDT and CDR2 is YYEEEE. The CDR3 loop spans 15 amino acids. The CDR3 nucleotides read TGTGCCAGTACATGGGGGCCTTCTAGCACAGATACGCAGTATTTT. Translating gives CASTWGPSSTDTQYF.

As DNA, the CDR3 is TGTGCCAGCAGCTTAGCAGGGAGGACTGAAGCTTTCTTT. Its protein product is CASSLAGRTEAFF. V and J are TRBV7-6 and TRBJ1-1; no definite D call. The CDR3 length is 13 residues. Per germline, CDR1 SGHVS and CDR2 FNYEAQ. Trimming left V 0 bases short and J 5 bases short, with 7 bases between.

The table lists this clone with a few counts. The J gene is TRBJ1-5, the V gene TRBV12-5, with 12 nucleotides matching TRBD1. Trimming took 3 bases from V and 10 from J; bases not matched to a gene: 10. Per germline, CDR1 LGHNT and CDR2 FRNRAP. This CDR3 has 16 residues. The CDR3 is CASGLGRDRGQGPQHF. The CDR3 DNA reads as TGTGCTAGTGGTTTAGGACGGGACAGGGGGCAGGGACCCCAGCATTTT. The complete variable domain, with remaining parts taken from reference TRBV12-5 and TRBJ1-5, reads DARVTQTPRHKVTEMGQEVTMRCQPILGHNTVFWYRQTMMQGLELLAYFRNRAPLDDSGMPKDRFSAEMPDATLATLKIQPSEPRDSAVYFCASGLGRDRGQGPQHFGDGTRLSIL.

The rearrangement uses TRBV18 and TRBJ2-7; the match to TRBD1 covers 10 bases. The germline CDR1 and CDR2 sequences are KGHSH and LQKENI. Trimming at V came to 6 bases and at J to 5 bases, leaving 10 bases not matched to a gene. This CDR3 is 15 amino acids long. The CDR3 DNA reads TGTGCCAGCTCCGCGACGGGACAGGGGAAGGACGAGCAGTACTTC. Encoded protein: CASSATGQGKDEQYF.

This chain links TRBV5-1 with TRBJ2-5; D gene ambiguous. CDR3 length equals 13 residues. Germline V gives CDR1 SGHRS, CDR2 YFSETQ. The germline V and J ends were trimmed by 2 bases and 4 bases, with 9 bases remaining between them. Here the CDR3 DNA reads TGCGCCAGCAGCTTTGGGCTTCGAGAGACCCAGTACTTC. Protein: CASSFGLRETQYF.

The gene calls are TRBV27 and TRBJ1-1, with D possibly matching TRBD1 (6 bases). Germline CDR1 MNHEY, CDR2 SMNVEV (reference sequence). The CDR3 covers 15 residues. V lost 2 bases and J 1 base, leaving 11 bases between the germline ends. CDR3 loop: CASSLLTGQNTEAFF. DNA of the CDR3: TGTGCCAGCAGTTTACTGACAGGCCAGAACACTGAAGCTTTCTTT.

The V and J genes are TRBV12-3 or TRBV12-4 and TRBJ1-1; TRBD1 matches 9 bases. The CDR3 contains 13 residues. The J segment lost 5 bases and the V segment lost 5 bases, leaving 3 bases of the junction unmatched. CDR3 protein: CASSGQGMTEAFF. The CDR3, as DNA: TGTGCCAGCAGTGGACAGGGGATGACTGAAGCTTTCTTT.

The chain has TRBV6-5 and TRBJ1-2, with 10 bases identical to TRBD1. In germline, CDR1 is MNHEY, CDR2 SVGAGI. The V segment lost 5 bases and the J segment 4 bases; nucleotides outside the gene matches: 7. CDR3 size: 15 residues. CDR3 residues: CASSPRTGGIYGYTF. CDR3 coding DNA: TGTGCCAGCAGTCCCCGGACAGGGGGAATCTATGGCTACACCTTC.

V and J are TRBV28 and TRBJ2-7; a possible D gene is TRBD2 (6 bases). This CDR3 is 15 amino acids long. Germline CDR1 and CDR2: MDHEN and SYDVKM. The V and J ends lost 4 bases and 2 bases respectively, with 15 bases between them. The chain's CDR3 is CASSSMGSSAYEQYF. The CDR3 DNA follows: TGTGCCAGCAGTTCCATGGGGTCTAGCGCCTACGAGCAGTACTTC.

This chain links TRBV6-4 with TRBJ2-1; 9 nucleotides agree with TRBD2. The CDR3 covers 15 residues. Germline CDR1 is MRHNA and CDR2 is SNTAGT. V lost 5 bases, J lost 7 bases, and 9 bases stayed unmatched. In nucleotides, the CDR3 is TGTGCCAGCAGTACCGTAGCGGGGGCTTTAAATGAGCAGTTCTTC. Residues: CASSTVAGALNEQFF.

V gene TRBV2 combines with J gene TRBJ2-2; 8 bases agree with TRBD2. Germline V gene sequence: CDR1 SNHLY, CDR2 FYNNEI. J was trimmed by 4 bases and V by 6 bases; bases with no gene match: 7. The CDR3 covers 15 residues. The CDR3 bases are TGTGCCAGCAGGAGAGGTAGCGGGGTCACCGGGGAGCTGTTTTTT. Its protein product is CASRRGSGVTGELFF.

The chain combines TRBV6-2 or TRBV6-3 with TRBJ2-6; D is possibly TRBD1 (6 bases). CDR1 and CDR2 (germline): MNHEY, SVGEGT. This CDR3 is 17 amino acids long. The V end lost 2 bases, the J end lost 2 bases, and 13 bases lay between the germline ends. DNA for the CDR3: TGTGCCAGCAGTTACGCCCCAGGGGTCACTGGGGCCAACGTCCTGACTTTC. Translation: CASSYAPGVTGANVLTF.

The rearrangement joins TRBV4-2 to TRBJ2-3, with 7 bases fitting TRBD2. Germline values: CDR1 LGHNA, CDR2 YNFKEQ. V dropped 4 bases and J dropped 4; count of bases not matched to a gene: 11. This CDR3 has 16 amino acids. The CDR3 spells CASSPLTGGSADTQYF. The CDR3 DNA follows: TGTGCCAGCAGCCCCTTGACGGGAGGTAGCGCAGATACGCAGTATTTT.

The rearrangement links TRBV2 to TRBJ2-5; maybe TRBD1 (6 bases). CDR1 is SNHLY, CDR2 FYNNEI, per germline. The V end was cut by 2 bases, the J end by 2 bases, with 6 bases between. CDR3 size: 13 residues. In DNA form, the CDR3 reads TGTGCCAGCAGTGAACAGGGGCAAGAGACCCAGTACTTC. It encodes CASSEQGQETQYF.

The rearrangement uses TRBV4-2 and TRBJ2-7; TRBD1 aligns across 11 bases. This CDR3 is 16 amino acids long. The junction had 7 bases not matched to a gene; V was cut back by 2 bases and J by 4 bases. The germline V gene encodes CDR1 LGHNA and CDR2 YNFKEQ. The CDR3 nucleotides are TGTGCCAGCAGCCAAACCAGGACAGGGGGCGCATACGAGCAGTACTTC. Protein: CASSQTRTGGAYEQYF.

In DNA form, the CDR3 reads TGTGCCAGCAGTCCCGGACACCCTAACGGCTACACCTTC. Amino acids: CASSPGHPNGYTF. The genes are TRBV6-5 and TRBJ1-2; D may be TRBD1 (5 bases). Germline CDR1 reads MNHEY; CDR2 reads SVGAGI. V was clipped by 5 bases and J by 8 bases, with 15 bases between them. The CDR3 covers 13 residues.